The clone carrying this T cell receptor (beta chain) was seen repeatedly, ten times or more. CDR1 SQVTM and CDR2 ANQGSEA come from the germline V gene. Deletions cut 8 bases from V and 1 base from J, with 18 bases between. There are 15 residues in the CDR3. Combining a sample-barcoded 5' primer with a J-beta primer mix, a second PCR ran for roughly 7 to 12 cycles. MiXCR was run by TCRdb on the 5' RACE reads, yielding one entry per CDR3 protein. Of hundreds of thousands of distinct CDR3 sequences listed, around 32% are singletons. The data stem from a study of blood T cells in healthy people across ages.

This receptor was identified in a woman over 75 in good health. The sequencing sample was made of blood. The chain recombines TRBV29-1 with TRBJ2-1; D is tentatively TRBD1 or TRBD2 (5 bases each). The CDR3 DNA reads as TGCAGCTTCCGGGACCGTACTTGGTCCTACAATGAGCAGTTCTTC. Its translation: CSFRDRTWSYNEQFF.